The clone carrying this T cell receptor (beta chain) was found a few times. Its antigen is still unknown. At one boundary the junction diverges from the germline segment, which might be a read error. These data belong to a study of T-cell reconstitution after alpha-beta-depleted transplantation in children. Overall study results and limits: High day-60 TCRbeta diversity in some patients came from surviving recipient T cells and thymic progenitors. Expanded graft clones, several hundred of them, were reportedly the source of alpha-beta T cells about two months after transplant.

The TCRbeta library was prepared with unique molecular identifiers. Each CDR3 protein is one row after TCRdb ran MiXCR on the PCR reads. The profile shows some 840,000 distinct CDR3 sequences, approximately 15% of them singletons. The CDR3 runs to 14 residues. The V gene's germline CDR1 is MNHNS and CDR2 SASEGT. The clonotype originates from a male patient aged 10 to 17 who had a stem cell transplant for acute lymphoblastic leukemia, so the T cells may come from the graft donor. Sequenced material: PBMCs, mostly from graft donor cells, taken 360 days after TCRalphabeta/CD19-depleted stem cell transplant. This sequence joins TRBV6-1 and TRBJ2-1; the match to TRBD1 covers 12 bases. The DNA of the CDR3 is TGTGCCAGCAGTAAAATGTCCGGGACAGGGGGCTTGTACTTC. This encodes CASSKMSGTGGLYF.